This T cell receptor (beta chain) was documented in a study of T cells in lung cancer brain metastases. Broader study findings: Effects of preoperative corticosteroids on T cell infiltration in brain metastases could not be controlled.

The table came from immunoSEQ multiplex PCR; TCRdb's copy has only in-frame clones and leaves some out. The table shows over 2,000 clones, with less than 95% occurring only once. About this clone itself: The antigen is not known.

No patient had a history of multiple malignancies, as such patients were excluded. Material for sequencing was tumor tissue from the primary lung tumor. This TCR derives from a man in his 70s with non-small cell lung cancer.

The CDR3 is CASRPRPFGSNEQFF. Written as DNA, the CDR3 is TGTGCCAGCAGGCCGCGCCCCTTTGGTAGCAATGAGCAGTTCTTC. The chain couples TRBV5-6 to TRBJ2-1, with no clear D. The CDR3 has 15 residues. V gave up 5 bases and J gave up 6 bases, with 18 bases separating them. In germline, CDR1 is SGHDT, CDR2 YYEEEE.